The source of this T cell receptor beta chain is a study of monozygotic twins with inflammatory bowel disease. Germline V CDR1 and CDR2: SEHNR, FQNEAQ (reference sequence). This CDR3 is built from 14 residues. Details on this clonotype: Its antigen is currently unknown.

Overall study results and limits: Inverse Simpson values showed less TCRbeta diversity in IBD patients than in their healthy co-twins.

Per donor, approximately 2.3 ml of blood was collected and frozen. Every TCR library consumed 3,000 to 4,500 ng of total RNA. Nested PCRs (roughly 16 and 10 cycles, two total) were applied to TCRalpha and TCRbeta cDNA. TCRdb re-called the 5' RACE reads and shows each CDR3 protein once, DNA omitted. The sample has roughly 150,000 distinct CDR3 sequences. This chain uses TRBV7-9 with TRBJ1-3. Sequenced: blood. The sequence came from a human donor with ulcerative colitis or Crohn's disease, or a healthy co-twin of an affected twin (not recorded which). This CDR3 reads CASSLAASGNTIYF.